Below, 29 T cell receptor beta chains from the same sample are listed, as sequenced in a study of blood T cell repertoires in COVID-19. Method: immunoSEQ multiplex PCR; TCRdb's copy keeps in-frame clones and lacks some. The top ten clones hold approximately 2.2% of a sample with around 100,000 clones, just over 90% of them seen once. The sample comprised peripheral blood. Receptors were obtained from a man aged 45-65 years with active COVID-19.

The chain joins TRBV7-9 to TRBJ1-5; 9 bases are shared with TRBD1. CDR1 SEHNR and CDR2 FQNEAQ come from the germline V gene (reference sequence). CDR3 length: 15 amino acids. After removal of 5 bases from V and 5 bases from J, the junction contained 7 bases not matched to a gene. CDR3 DNA sequence: TGTGCCAGCAGCCTAGGACAGGGGACGTATCAGCCCCAGCATTTT. Translating gives CASSLGQGTYQPQHF.

The rearrangement joins TRBV7-2 to TRBJ1-3, with a tentative D call TRBD1 (5 bases). The CDR3 contains 15 residues. V shed 2 bases and J shed 2 bases, with 10 bases lying between them. Germline V lookup: CDR1 SGHTA, CDR2 FQGNSA. The CDR3 DNA is TGTGCCAGCAGCTTACAGGGTGCGACTGGAAACACCATATATTTT. Protein: CASSLQGATGNTIYF.

This chain links TRBV5-6 with TRBJ2-3, with 7 positions matching TRBD2. Germline CDR1 is SGHDT and CDR2 is YYEEEE. Unmatched junction bases numbered 9, after V lost 3 bases and J lost 2 bases. The CDR3 consists of 16 residues. CDR3 region: CASSSFLAAITDTQYF. The CDR3 DNA is TGTGCCAGCAGCTCTTTTCTAGCGGCCATCACAGATACGCAGTATTTT.

This rearrangement joins TRBV6-5 to TRBJ2-1, with TRBD1 matching 7 bases. The germline CDR1 and CDR2 sequences are MNHEY and SVGAGI. The CDR3 length is 13 residues. Trimming took 5 bases from V and 13 from J; bases not matched to a gene: 11. The CDR3 nucleotides are TGTGCCAGCAGTCCACCAGGGGGTGGGGCCCAGTTCTTC. Translation gives CASSPPGGGAQFF.

The gene calls are TRBV29-1 and TRBJ2-1; 12 bases are shared with TRBD2. The germline V gene encodes CDR1 SQVTM and CDR2 ANQGSEA. With 3 bases clipped from V and 5 bases from J, the junction kept 8 bases outside the gene matches. The CDR3 sequence is 16 residues long. CDR3: CSVENPLAGGNNEQFF. CDR3 sequence (DNA): TGCAGCGTTGAGAACCCACTAGCGGGGGGAAACAATGAGCAGTTCTTC.

This clone showed up just a few times. The rearrangement joins TRBV5-6 to TRBJ2-3, with 13 bases lining up with TRBD2. Per the germline V gene, CDR1 is SGHDT and CDR2 is YYEEEE. Trimming cost V 4 bases and J 5 bases; bases outside gene matches: 7. The CDR3 totals 16 residues. The CDR3 protein is CASSPTGLAGVDTQYF. In nucleotides, the CDR3 is TGTGCCAGCAGCCCAACTGGACTAGCGGGAGTAGATACGCAGTATTTT. Looking up the rest from reference TRBV5-6 and TRBJ2-3 gives the full variable domain: DAGVTQSPTHLIKTRGQQVTLRCSPKSGHDTVSWYQQALGQGPQFIFQYYEEEERQRGNFPDRFSGHQFPNYSSELNVNALLLGDSALYLCASSPTGLAGVDTQYFGPGTRLTVL.

The CDR3 bases are TGTGCCAGCAGCTTCGGGACAGGGGTTCAGCCCCAGCATTTT. Translated: CASSFGTGVQPQHF. This chain connects TRBV7-9 to TRBJ1-5, with TRBD1 identical over 10 bases. The germline gives CDR1 SEHNR, CDR2 FQNEAQ (reference sequence). After removal of 3 bases from V and 6 bases from J, the junction contained 2 bases not matched to a gene. The CDR3 runs 14 residues.

The sample holds a few counts of this clone. The chain couples TRBV9 to TRBJ2-5; a possible D gene is TRBD2 (5 bases). Germline V lookup: CDR1 SGDLS, CDR2 YYNGEE. V was clipped by 0 bases and J by 5 bases, with 11 bases between them. The CDR3 totals 14 residues. The CDR3 DNA follows: TGTGCCAGCAGCGTAGCTGTCGGGATGGAGACCCAGTACTTC. Translation: CASSVAVGMETQYF.

The chain has TRBV3-1 (or the pseudogene TRBV3-2) and TRBJ2-7; perhaps TRBD1 as D (6 bases). Germline V CDR1 and CDR2: LGHDT, YNNKEL (reference sequence). V was trimmed by 2 bases and J by 5 bases, leaving 19 bases between them. The CDR3 consists of 16 residues. CDR3 coding DNA: TGTGCCAGCAGCCAAACTGGGACATATAAGGGGGACGAGCAGTACTTC. Translated: CASSQTGTYKGDEQYF.

This clone was seen a few times. The chain uses TRBV21-1 and TRBJ2-2; the table's D call, TRBD1, was not checked against the DNA. TRBV21-1 is noted as a pseudogene. The CDR3 consists of 16 residues. This CDR3 reads CASSKVQGFHTGELFF. In nucleotides, the CDR3 is TGTGCCAGCAGCAAAGTTCAGGGTTTCCACACCGGGGAGCTGTTTTTT.

The chain joins TRBV29-1 to TRBJ2-1, with 8 bases fitting TRBD2. The length of the CDR3 is 13 residues. Germline V gives CDR1 SQVTM, CDR2 ANQGSEA. Trimming took 4 bases from V and 6 from J; bases not matched to a gene: 5. CDR3 region: CSVVQRESNEQFF. CDR3 sequence (DNA): TGCAGCGTTGTCCAGCGGGAGAGCAATGAGCAGTTCTTC.

The chain combines TRBV25-1 with TRBJ2-3; 7 bases are a match to TRBD1. CDR3 length equals 16 residues. Germline CDR1 MGHDK, CDR2 SYGVNS. V shed 6 bases, J shed 6 bases, and the junction held 15 bases outside the gene matches. In DNA form, the CDR3 reads TGTGCCAGCAGCGAAACAGGGGTCTGGAGTCGGGATACGCAGTATTTT. It is translated as CASSETGVWSRDTQYF.

The genes are TRBV18 and TRBJ1-5, with 8 bases matching TRBD1. CDR1 KGHSH and CDR2 LQKENI come from the germline V gene. The CDR3 is 15 amino acids. V was clipped by 5 bases and J by 1 base; unmatched bases: 4. In nucleotides, the CDR3 is TGTGCCAGCTCAGATCAGGGGGCAAGCAATCAGCCCCAGCATTTT. It is translated as CASSDQGASNQPQHF.

The chain uses TRBV5-1 and TRBJ2-1; D possibly corresponds to TRBD2 (6 bases). Per germline, CDR1 SGHRS and CDR2 YFSETQ. The CDR3 length is 15 residues. The V gene lost 3 bases and the J gene lost 5 bases, with 15 bases spanning the gap. The CDR3 DNA reads as TGCGCCAGCAGCTCCTTTGTAGGGAGGAACAATGAGCAGTTCTTC. Its translation is CASSSFVGRNNEQFF.

This chain connects TRBV6-5 to TRBJ1-4; TRBD1 might be the D (5 bases). There are 14 residues in the CDR3. The germline gives CDR1 MNHEY, CDR2 SVGAGI. V lost 5 bases and J 8 bases, leaving 15 bases between the germline ends. The CDR3 protein is CASSRGLRNEKLFF. In nucleotides, the CDR3 is TGTGCCAGCAGTCGGGGGTTAAGGAACGAAAAACTGTTTTTT.

V and J are TRBV2 and TRBJ2-1, with D possibly matching TRBD1 (5 bases). The CDR3 sequence is 14 residues long. CDR1 and CDR2 from the germline V gene are SNHLY and FYNNEI. V was clipped by 7 bases and J by 7 bases, with 17 bases between them. The chain's CDR3 is CASMNSGYRNEQFF. Here the CDR3 DNA reads TGTGCCAGCATGAACTCAGGGTATCGGAATGAGCAGTTCTTC.

CDR3 bases: TGTGCCAGCAGCTTAGGCGGCGGGGGAAGTGGGAATGAGCAGTTCTTC. Translating gives CASSLGGGGSGNEQFF. The V gene is TRBV7-9, the J gene TRBJ2-1, with TRBD2 identical over 7 bases. Trimming took 1 base from V and 7 from J; bases not matched to a gene: 10. The CDR3 loop spans 16 amino acids. CDR1 and CDR2 from the germline V gene are SEHNR and FQNEAQ (reference sequence).

This clone occurred once. The chain links TRBV7-2 to TRBJ1-5, with 8 positions matching TRBD1. Looked up from germline, CDR1 is SGHTA and CDR2 is FQGNSA. The CDR3 length is 17 residues. The junction had 11 bases not matched to a gene; V was cut back by 6 bases and J by 1 base. The CDR3 spells CASSRRRQGRSNQPQHF. The CDR3 DNA sequence: TGTGCCAGCAGTCGCCGCCGACAGGGGCGAAGCAATCAGCCCCAGCATTTT.

V is TRBV7-9 and J is TRBJ1-1; 8 bases map to TRBD1. J gave up 11 bases and V 1 base, and 9 bases lay outside the gene matches. The CDR3 length is 14 residues. Germline CDR1 SEHNR, CDR2 FQNEAQ (reference sequence). The CDR3 region has the DNA TGTGCCAGCAGCTTAGGGACAGGGTTCTGGGTGGCTTTCTTT. Translating it yields CASSLGTGFWVAFF.

This chain links TRBV18 with TRBJ2-7; TRBD1 matches 11 bases. This CDR3 comprises 15 residues. J was trimmed by 2 bases and V by 2 bases; bases with no gene match: 2. CDR1 and CDR2 (germline): KGHSH, LQKENI. The CDR3 DNA follows: TGTGCCAGCTCACCAGGGACAGGGGGGGCCTACGAGCAGTACTTC. It yields the protein CASSPGTGGAYEQYF.

The chain couples TRBV6-5 to TRBJ2-5, with TRBD2 matching over 7 bases. Unmatched junction bases numbered 10, after V lost 8 bases and J lost 4 bases. CDR1 and CDR2 from the germline V gene are MNHEY and SVGAGI. The CDR3 sequence is 14 residues long. The CDR3 protein is CASQRAGNLETQYF. The DNA for the CDR3 is TGTGCCAGCCAGAGAGCGGGGAATCTAGAGACCCAGTACTTC.

The chain joins TRBV5-8 to TRBJ1-5; 7 bases are shared with TRBD1. This CDR3 is 15 amino acids long. CDR1 and CDR2 from the germline V gene are SGHTS and YDEGEE. V shed 4 bases and J 6 bases; nucleotides not matched to a gene: 10. CDR3 DNA sequence: TGTGCCAGCAGCCTAGGGACAGTTCAAGGTCAGCCCCAGCATTTT. It is translated as CASSLGTVQGQPQHF.

The J gene is TRBJ2-2, the V gene TRBV24-1; 8 bases are shared with TRBD2. Germline CDR1 is KGHDR and CDR2 is SFDVKD. The ends lost 4 bases at V and 4 bases at J; junction bases unmatched: 13. The CDR3 runs 18 residues. CDR3 in DNA: TGTGCCACCAGTGAGTCTTCAGGCAGCGGGAGTTTCACCGGGGAGCTGTTTTTT. Translated, it gives CATSESSGSGSFTGELFF.

The J gene is TRBJ1-6, the V gene TRBV19; D might be TRBD1 (6 bases). In germline, CDR1 is LNHDA, CDR2 SQIVND (reference sequence). Trimming removed 3 bases at V and 10 bases at J, with 16 bases between. The CDR3 covers 15 residues. The CDR3 region is CASSIPTGLGSPLHF. The CDR3 DNA reads as TGTGCCAGTAGTATCCCAACAGGGCTTGGGTCACCCCTCCACTTT.

The chain recombines TRBV5-1 with TRBJ2-3; 11 bases map to TRBD2. Germline CDR1 reads SGHRS; CDR2 reads YFSETQ. This CDR3 has 17 residues. V was pared by 3 bases and J by 0 bases, with 6 bases of the junction left unmatched. CDR3 DNA: TGCGCCAGCAGCTCGTGGACTAGCGGGCTCAGCACAGATACGCAGTATTTT. This codes for CASSSWTSGLSTDTQYF.

This chain links TRBV5-4 with TRBJ2-5; D might be TRBD1 (6 bases). Germline V gene lookup returns CDR1 SGHNT and CDR2 YYREEE (reference sequence). The CDR3 is 14 residues long. V lost 4 bases to trimming and J lost 1 base, with 11 bases between them. CDR3 loop: CASSPGQAQETQYF. CDR3 sequence (DNA): TGTGCCAGCAGCCCGGGACAAGCCCAAGAGACCCAGTACTTC.

The rearrangement joins TRBV10-3 to TRBJ2-3; the match to TRBD1 covers 8 bases. V dropped 1 base and J dropped 1; count of bases not matched to a gene: 4. The CDR3 is 16 amino acids. Germline CDR1 and CDR2: ENHRY and SYGVKD. CDR3 DNA: TGTGCCATCAGTGAGTTTGTGGGACAGGGCACAGATACGCAGTATTTT. Protein product: CAISEFVGQGTDTQYF.

There are a few counts of this clone. The chain couples TRBV29-1 to TRBJ2-6; 9 bases line up with TRBD1. CDR3 length: 15 amino acids. Trimming took 7 bases from V and 0 from J; bases not matched to a gene: 4. Germline CDR1 and CDR2: SQVTM and ANQGSEA. This CDR3 reads CSAGQGSSGANVLTF. CDR3 in DNA: TGCAGCGCTGGACAGGGGTCCTCTGGGGCCAACGTCCTGACTTTC.

The chain uses TRBV6-5 and TRBJ2-2, with 9 bases lining up with TRBD1. The CDR3 has 15 residues. With V trimmed by 5 bases and J by 2 bases, 3 bases remained unmatched. Germline CDR1 MNHEY, CDR2 SVGAGI. The CDR3 loop reads CASSLGQGNTGELFF. CDR3 bases: TGTGCCAGCAGTCTGGGACAGGGAAACACCGGGGAGCTGTTTTTT.